Listed below are T cell receptor beta chains from one sample, sequenced in a study of blood T cell repertoires in COVID-19. Profiled with immunoSEQ multiplex PCR; TCRdb holds only in-frame clones, not every one. The sample shows about 380,000 clones, around 84% of them seen only once. Sequencing was done on a sample of peripheral blood. The receptor source for this set is a human donor with acute or convalescent COVID-19. The donor label of this sample is uncertain. CDR3s include the opening cysteine and the closing phenylalanine or tryptophan. Fields, in order: J gene, D gene, V gene, clone size, CDR3 protein, CDR3 DNA. D genes are given only for firm matches. Clone size is not always given. Where it is, it says once, few, many or a class for expanded clones.

j_call: TRBJ2-5
d_call: .
v_call: TRBV6-2/TRBV6-3
clone_size: .
cdr3_aa: CASSYSRLLETQYF
cdr3_nt: TGTGCCAGCAGTTACTCGAGGCTCCTGGAGACCCAGTACTTC

j_call: TRBJ1-2
d_call: TRBD1
v_call: TRBV30
clone_size: few
cdr3_aa: CAWSARGTNYGYTF
cdr3_nt: TGTGCCTGGAGTGCCAGGGGGACGAACTATGGCTACACCTTC

j_call: TRBJ1-3
d_call: .
v_call: TRBV6-1
clone_size: .
cdr3_aa: CASSELLVAGPGNTIYF
cdr3_nt: TGTGCCAGCAGTGAATTGTTAGTAGCAGGGCCTGGAAACACCATATATTTT

j_call: TRBJ1-2
d_call: .
v_call: TRBV29-1
clone_size: .
cdr3_aa: CSVLAANYGYTF
cdr3_nt: TGCAGCGTTCTTGCGGCTAACTATGGCTACACCTTC

j_call: TRBJ1-5
d_call: .
v_call: TRBV4-1
clone_size: .
cdr3_aa: CASSQVESGRQPQHF
cdr3_nt: TGCGCCAGCAGCCAAGTTGAGTCAGGGAGGCAGCCCCAGCATTTT

j_call: TRBJ1-1
d_call: .
v_call: TRBV20-1
clone_size: .
cdr3_aa: CSETGNTEAFF
cdr3_nt: TGCAGTGAAACAGGGAACACTGAAGCTTTCTTT

j_call: TRBJ2-7
d_call: .
v_call: TRBV4-2
clone_size: many
cdr3_aa: CASSQSAGRVGDEQYF
cdr3_nt: TGTGCCAGCAGCCAGTCTGCCGGGAGAGTTGGGGACGAGCAGTACTTC

j_call: TRBJ2-2
d_call: .
v_call: TRBV18
clone_size: once
cdr3_aa: CASSPRVSRDTGELFF
cdr3_nt: TGTGCCAGCTCACCACGTGTTTCTCGAGACACCGGGGAGCTGTTTTTT

j_call: TRBJ1-1
d_call: .
v_call: TRBV12-3/TRBV12-4
clone_size: .
cdr3_aa: CASSLTLNTEAFF
cdr3_nt: TGTGCCAGCAGTTTAACATTGAACACTGAAGCTTTCTTT

j_call: TRBJ1-1
d_call: TRBD1
v_call: TRBV29-1
clone_size: .
cdr3_aa: CSALADRARGLSNTEAFF
cdr3_nt: TGCAGCGCCTTGGCTGACAGGGCAAGGGGTCTTTCGAACACTGAAGCTTTCTTT

j_call: TRBJ1-4
d_call: .
v_call: TRBV18
clone_size: .
cdr3_aa: CASSPLSSNEKLFF
cdr3_nt: TGTGCCAGCTCACCCTTGAGCTCTAATGAAAAACTGTTTTTT

j_call: TRBJ1-2
d_call: TRBD1
v_call: TRBV18
clone_size: .
cdr3_aa: CASSPGQGRHGYTF
cdr3_nt: TGTGCCAGCTCACCTGGACAGGGGCGACATGGCTACACCTTC

j_call: TRBJ1-6
d_call: .
v_call: TRBV30
clone_size: .
cdr3_aa: CAWSEGQHNSPLHF
cdr3_nt: TGTGCCTGGAGTGAAGGACAGCACAATTCACCCCTCCACTTT

j_call: TRBJ2-1
d_call: TRBD2
v_call: TRBV18
clone_size: .
cdr3_aa: CASSPSTIAGGYEQFF
cdr3_nt: TGTGCCAGCTCACCGTCCACCATAGCGGGGGGTTATGAGCAGTTCTTC

j_call: TRBJ1-2
d_call: TRBD1
v_call: TRBV10-2
clone_size: .
cdr3_aa: CASSGTGTRGYTF
cdr3_nt: TGCGCCAGCTCCGGGACAGGGACGAGGGGCTACACCTTC

j_call: TRBJ2-1
d_call: .
v_call: TRBV2
clone_size: .
cdr3_aa: CASSTLPFGSNEQFF
cdr3_nt: TGTGCCAGCAGCACCCTACCCTTCGGTAGCAATGAGCAGTTCTTC

j_call: TRBJ1-2
d_call: TRBD1
v_call: TRBV7-9
clone_size: .
cdr3_aa: CASSPAGTGMSYGYTF
cdr3_nt: TGTGCCAGCAGCCCCGCCGGGACAGGGATGAGCTATGGCTACACCTTC

j_call: TRBJ1-2
d_call: TRBD1
v_call: TRBV5-5
clone_size: .
cdr3_aa: CASSFNRGGNYGYTF
cdr3_nt: TGTGCCAGCAGCTTCAACAGGGGGGGAAACTATGGCTACACCTTC

j_call: TRBJ1-6
d_call: TRBD1
v_call: TRBV30
clone_size: .
cdr3_aa: CAWTNRGLPPLHF
cdr3_nt: TGTGCCTGGACCAACAGGGGACTGCCACCCCTCCACTTT

j_call: TRBJ1-5
d_call: TRBD1
v_call: TRBV28
clone_size: .
cdr3_aa: CAGQSHHANQPQHF
cdr3_nt: TGTGCGGGACAGAGTCATCACGCCAATCAGCCCCAGCATTTT

j_call: TRBJ1-5
d_call: .
v_call: TRBV5-5
clone_size: .
cdr3_aa: CASSLTGNNQPQHF
cdr3_nt: TGTGCCAGCAGCTTGACGGGGAACAATCAGCCCCAGCATTTT

j_call: TRBJ2-1
d_call: .
v_call: TRBV21-1
clone_size: .
cdr3_aa: CASRETGPKCSYNEQFF
cdr3_nt: TGTGCCAGCAGAGAGACAGGGCCCAAATGCTCCTACAATGAGCAGTTCTTC

j_call: TRBJ2-2
d_call: .
v_call: TRBV3-1/TRBV3-2
clone_size: .
cdr3_aa: CASSQDVWRAVNTGELFF
cdr3_nt: TGTGCCAGCAGCCAAGATGTTTGGAGAGCGGTAAACACCGGGGAGCTGTTTTTT

j_call: TRBJ2-7
d_call: TRBD2
v_call: TRBV6-5
clone_size: .
cdr3_aa: CASSSRGRGGYEQYF
cdr3_nt: TGTGCCAGCAGTTCCCGGGGTCGGGGGGGCTACGAGCAGTACTTC

j_call: TRBJ2-3
d_call: TRBD2
v_call: TRBV14
clone_size: .
cdr3_aa: CASSPLAGGGTDTQYF
cdr3_nt: TGTGCCAGCAGCCCTCTAGCGGGAGGGGGCACAGATACGCAGTATTTT

j_call: TRBJ1-3
d_call: TRBD1
v_call: TRBV3-1/TRBV3-2
clone_size: .
cdr3_aa: CASSPWDSSGNTIYF
cdr3_nt: TGTGCCAGCAGCCCCTGGGACAGCTCTGGAAACACCATATATTTT

j_call: TRBJ2-5
d_call: TRBD2
v_call: TRBV5-4
clone_size: .
cdr3_aa: CASSFASGAQGTQYF
cdr3_nt: TGTGCCAGCAGCTTTGCTAGCGGGGCTCAGGGGACCCAGTACTTC

j_call: TRBJ1-1
d_call: .
v_call: TRBV11-3
clone_size: few
cdr3_aa: CASSLGPETEAFF
cdr3_nt: TGTGCCAGCAGCTTAGGCCCCGAGACTGAAGCTTTCTTT

j_call: TRBJ1-1
d_call: TRBD1
v_call: TRBV11-3
clone_size: .
cdr3_aa: CASSVGQGRGEAFF
cdr3_nt: TGTGCCAGCAGCGTCGGACAGGGAAGGGGTGAAGCTTTCTTT

j_call: TRBJ2-7
d_call: TRBD2
v_call: TRBV12-5
clone_size: .
cdr3_aa: CASGRTSSAEQYF
cdr3_nt: TGTGCTAGTGGTAGGACTAGTTCTGCCGAGCAGTACTTC

j_call: TRBJ2-7
d_call: TRBD1
v_call: TRBV9
clone_size: .
cdr3_aa: CASSVGGTGALYEQYF
cdr3_nt: TGTGCCAGCAGCGTGGGAGGGACAGGGGCCCTCTACGAGCAGTACTTC

j_call: TRBJ1-2
d_call: TRBD1
v_call: TRBV27
clone_size: .
cdr3_aa: CASSLSFIGQGRYGYTF
cdr3_nt: TGTGCCAGCAGTTTATCATTCATCGGACAGGGTCGGTATGGCTACACCTTC

j_call: TRBJ1-1
d_call: .
v_call: TRBV12-3/TRBV12-4
clone_size: .
cdr3_aa: CASSRQSNTEAFF
cdr3_nt: TGTGCCAGCAGTCGACAATCGAACACTGAAGCTTTCTTT